These 10 T cell receptor beta chains came from one sample sequenced in a study of blood T cells in healthy people across ages. A second roughly 6 to 11 cycle PCR used barcoded and J-beta primers. TCRdb reprocessed the 5' RACE reads with MiXCR, giving one entry per CDR3 protein. This table has roughly 800,000 distinct CDR3 sequences, roughly 25% appearing once. These sequences were also reported in another study, on T cells of mothers and their children.

Sequencing input: blood. These TCRs come from a boy aged 10-17 years in good health.

The table lists this clonotype with a few counts. The V call is TRBV9, the J call TRBJ1-2, with D perhaps TRBD1 (5 bases). The germline V and J ends were trimmed by 0 bases and 6 bases, with 12 bases remaining between them. This CDR3 is 14 amino acids long. CDR1 and CDR2 from the germline V gene are SGDLS and YYNGEE. CDR3 DNA sequence: TGTGCCAGCAGCGTAGAGCACAGGTGGAATGGCTACACCTTC. Its protein product is CASSVEHRWNGYTF.

The chain links TRBV6-2 or TRBV6-3 to TRBJ1-2, with D maybe TRBD1 (6 bases). The germline CDR1 and CDR2 sequences are MNHEY and SVGEGT. With 4 bases removed from V and 3 bases from J, the gap between germline ends came to 12 bases. The CDR3 has 14 amino acids. As DNA, the CDR3 is TGTGCCAGCAGTTCCAACAGGGTTTACTATGGCTACACCTTC. It encodes CASSSNRVYYGYTF.

This clonotype showed up just a few times. The V gene is TRBV11-2, the J gene TRBJ2-5; D is perhaps TRBD1 or TRBD2 (5 bases each). Trimming took 6 bases from V and 2 from J, leaving 10 bases between them. The CDR3 is made up of 13 amino acids. CDR1 and CDR2 (germline): SGHAT, FQNNGV. CDR3 loop: CASRGWGQETQYF. CDR3 bases: TGTGCCAGCAGGGGGTGGGGGCAAGAGACCCAGTACTTC.

This clonotype was found a few times. This chain joins TRBV20-1 and TRBJ1-4; 11 nucleotides agree with TRBD1. The V gene end was trimmed by 2 bases and the J gene end by 2 bases; junction bases not matched to a gene: 10. This CDR3 has 18 amino acids. CDR1 is DFQATT and CDR2 is SNEGSKA in the germline V gene (reference sequence). The CDR3 DNA sequence: TGCAGTGCTAGACCCGCCGGGACAGGGGGTAGGACTAATGAAAAACTGTTTTTT. Protein product: CSARPAGTGGRTNEKLFF.

The DNA of the CDR3 is TGTGCCAGCAGCCCCGAGGTCATGCAGGGAGATGGCTACACCTTC. It codes for CASSPEVMQGDGYTF. The chain carries TRBV12-3 or TRBV12-4 and TRBJ1-2; a possible D gene is TRBD1 (5 bases). V lost 6 bases and J lost 6, with 20 bases in between. This CDR3 comprises 15 residues.

The chain recombines TRBV5-1 with TRBJ2-6; unclear D gene. The CDR3 contains 15 residues. V was clipped by 3 bases and J by 1 base, with 8 bases between them. CDR1 SGHRS and CDR2 YFSETQ come from the germline V gene. As DNA, the CDR3 is TGCGCCAGCAGCTCCACGTCGTCTGGGGCCAACGTCCTGACTTTC. It encodes CASSSTSSGANVLTF.

This rearrangement joins TRBV5-4 to TRBJ1-2, with a weak D call TRBD1 (5 bases). The CDR3 is made up of 12 amino acids. Deletions cut 3 bases from V and 5 bases from J, with 8 bases between. Germline CDR1 and CDR2: SGHNT and YYREEE (reference sequence). The CDR3 region has the DNA TGTGCCAGCAGCTGGGGCCTTTATGGCTACACCTTC. Residues: CASSWGLYGYTF. The full variable domain, in which reference TRBV5-4 and TRBJ1-2 provide the parts outside the CDR3, is ETGVTQSPTHLIKTRGQQVTLRCSSQSGHNTVSWYQQALGQGPQFIFQYYREEENGRGNFPPRFSGLQFPNYSSELNVNALELDDSALYLCASSWGLYGYTFGSGTRLTVV.

The rearrangement joins TRBV27 to TRBJ2-5, with TRBD2 identical over 8 bases. The CDR3 length is 18 residues. Trimming took 2 bases from V and 3 from J; bases not matched to a gene: 14. The germline V gene encodes CDR1 MNHEY and CDR2 SMNVEV (reference sequence). The CDR3 loop reads CASSLESPGLAPEETQYF. The CDR3 coding sequence is TGTGCCAGCAGTTTAGAGTCACCTGGACTAGCTCCCGAAGAGACCCAGTACTTC.

This clonotype was observed a handful of times. The V gene is TRBV25-1, the J gene TRBJ2-1; 9 bases match TRBD2. V shed 5 bases and J 13 bases; nucleotides not matched to a gene: 6. CDR1 is MGHDK and CDR2 is SYGVNS in the germline V gene. This CDR3 contains 12 residues. The CDR3 spells CASSPPSGKQFF. The CDR3 region has the DNA TGTGCCAGCAGTCCGCCTAGCGGGAAACAGTTCTTC.

This clonotype was detected a few times. The chain links TRBV6-4 to TRBJ2-4; either TRBD1 or TRBD2 may supply D (5 bases each). Per germline, CDR1 MRHNA and CDR2 SNTAGT. Trimming shortened V by 5 bases and J by 2 bases, and 16 bases separated the two germline ends. The CDR3 sequence is 16 residues long. The DNA for the CDR3 is TGTGCCAGCAGTACCGGGACGATCGAACCCAAAAACATTCAGTACTTC. This codes for CASSTGTIEPKNIQYF.